Below, 22 T cell receptor beta chains from the same sample are listed, as sequenced in a study of blood T cells in healthy people across ages. A J-beta primer mix and a sample-barcoded 5' primer were used in a second PCR of about 7 to 12 cycles. Via MiXCR, TCRdb re-called the 5' RACE reads, giving one row per CDR3 protein. The sample lists 870,000 or so distinct CDR3 sequences; 29% were seen once. What was sequenced was blood. Receptor source: a woman aged 80 or older in good health.

In regard to this clonotype: Mismatch with germline at one junction end may stem from a read error. The rearrangement links TRBV12-3 or TRBV12-4 to TRBJ2-3; D is possibly TRBD2 (5 bases). The CDR3 consists of 15 residues. CDR3 nucleotides: TGTGCCAGTGGGGTTCAGCGAGGGAGAGCAGATACGCAATATTTT. This codes for CASGVQRGRADTQYF.

This clonotype was recorded at least ten times. The genes are TRBV20-1 and TRBJ2-4, with D perhaps TRBD1 or TRBD2 (5 bases each). This CDR3 spans 15 amino acids. The V and J ends lost 4 bases and 6 bases respectively, with 19 bases between them. CDR1 is DFQATT and CDR2 is SNEGSKA in the germline V gene (reference sequence). CDR3 nucleotides: TGCAGTGCTACAAGAGGGGATACGGTGGGAAACATTCAGTACTTC. Translating gives CSATRGDTVGNIQYF.

Concerning this clonotype: This may come from a read error, since a much larger clone is one base off. The chain recombines TRBV20-1 with TRBJ2-7, with D unclear. V was cut by 7 bases and J by 7 bases, with 20 bases left in between. CDR3 length equals 13 residues. Germline CDR1 DFQATT, CDR2 SNEGSKA (reference sequence). The CDR3 loop reads CSVPNFSYNEQYF. Here the CDR3 DNA reads TGCAGTGTCCCGAACTTCTCCTACAATGAGCAGTACTTC.

This clonotype has at least ten counts. CDR3 nucleotides: TGTGCCTGGAGTCCGACAGTTTCGAACACCGGGGAGCTGTTTTTT. This gives the protein CAWSPTVSNTGELFF. The chain carries TRBV30 and TRBJ2-2; tentatively, D is TRBD1 (5 bases). CDR1 and CDR2 from the germline V gene are GTSNPN and SVGIG (reference sequence). The CDR3 loop spans 15 amino acids. The V end lost 2 bases, the J end lost 0 bases, and 10 bases lay between the germline ends.

This chain uses TRBV28 with TRBJ1-3; 8 nucleotides match TRBD1. Germline V gene lookup returns CDR1 MDHEN and CDR2 SYDVKM. J lost 3 bases, V lost 5 bases, and 6 bases had no gene match. The CDR3 runs to 15 residues. Here the CDR3 DNA reads TGTGCCAGCAGTCCCCGACAGGGGTTTGGAAACACCATATATTTT. Residues: CASSPRQGFGNTIYF.

This clonotype has only a few counts. The V call is TRBV11-2, the J call TRBJ2-7, with 9 positions matching TRBD1. This CDR3 region has 15 residues. CDR1 and CDR2 from the germline V gene are SGHAT and FQNNGV. J gave up 3 bases and V 6 bases, and 9 bases lay outside the gene matches. DNA for the CDR3: TGTGCCAGCAGGCGTCCGGGACAGGGAGGCTACGAGCAGTACTTC. Translation: CASRRPGQGGYEQYF.

This clonotype was counted a single time. A read error may explain this, as a much larger clone is one base away. The gene calls are TRBV5-1 and TRBJ2-3, with a weak D call TRBD1 (6 bases). This CDR3 comprises 14 residues. Germline CDR1 and CDR2: SGHRS and YFSETQ. As DNA, the CDR3 is TGCGTCAGCCGCCGGGACATTGGCGGGGATACGCAGTATTTT. As protein: CVSRRDIGGDTQYF.

Ten or more counts support this clonotype. This rearrangement joins TRBV7-2 to TRBJ2-5, with 8 positions matching TRBD1. This CDR3 has 14 amino acids. Trimming took 0 bases from V and 4 from J; bases not matched to a gene: 1. Germline-derived CDR1 and CDR2 are SGHTA and FQGNSA. CDR3 nucleotide sequence: TGTGCCAGCAGCTTAGCGGGACAGGCAGAGACCCAGTACTTC. Its translation: CASSLAGQAETQYF.

This clonotype was observed a single time. A much larger clone is a single base away; this may be a read error. Because the CDR3 is missing its conserved closing phenylalanine or tryptophan, this is likely a read error. The V call is TRBV7-8, the J call TRBJ2-3; 8 bases agree with TRBD1. Per the germline V gene, CDR1 is SGHVS and CDR2 is FQNEAQ. Trimming removed 1 base from V and 4 bases from J; junction bases left unmatched: 10. The CDR3 is made up of 17 amino acids. CDR3 protein: CASSLGFGTGYPDTQYL. Here the CDR3 DNA reads TGTGCCAGCAGCTTAGGCTTCGGGACAGGCTACCCAGATACGCAGTATTTG.

The table lists this clonotype with many counts. V usage is TRBV2 and J usage is TRBJ2-1, with D perhaps being TRBD1 or TRBD2 (5 bases each). V was cut by 5 bases and J by 6 bases, with 11 bases left in between. This CDR3 has 13 residues. Looked up from germline, CDR1 is SNHLY and CDR2 is FYNNEI. This CDR3 reads CASSRDVGNEQFF. In nucleotides, the CDR3 is TGTGCCAGCAGTCGGGACGTAGGCAATGAGCAGTTCTTC.

This clonotype was found many times. In DNA, the CDR3 is TGTGCCAGGATGCCGGGCCCAGGAAAACTGTTTTTT. Translated: CARMPGPGKLFF. This chain connects TRBV6-4 to TRBJ1-4, with D unclear. Trimming shortened V by 9 bases and J by 10 bases, and 15 bases separated the two germline ends. The CDR3 is 12 amino acids. The germline V gene encodes CDR1 MRHNA and CDR2 SNTAGT.

The V and J genes are TRBV27 and TRBJ1-4; unclear D gene. V was shortened by 5 bases and J by 3 bases, with 19 bases between the two germline ends. This CDR3 contains 17 residues. Germline V CDR1 and CDR2: MNHEY, SMNVEV (reference sequence). CDR3 protein: CASSEIYAGGANEKLFF. In DNA, the CDR3 is TGTGCCAGCAGTGAAATATACGCCGGAGGTGCTAATGAAAAACTGTTTTTT.

At least ten counts were recorded for this clonotype. CDR3 amino acids: CATSGTGGSGANVLTF. DNA for the CDR3: TGTGCCACCAGCGGGACAGGAGGCTCTGGGGCCAACGTCCTGACTTTC. The genes are TRBV24-1 and TRBJ2-6; TRBD1 aligns across 8 bases. V gave up 7 bases and J gave up 0 bases; unmatched junction bases: 4. The CDR3 extends over 16 amino acids. From germline, CDR1 is KGHDR and CDR2 SFDVKD.

This clonotype appeared a few times. The rearrangement links TRBV6-1 to TRBJ1-1; tentative D call: TRBD1 (5 bases). Germline V lookup: CDR1 MNHNS, CDR2 SASEGT. V dropped 5 bases and J dropped 6 bases, with 13 bases sitting between them. CDR3 length: 13 amino acids. CDR3: CASSPTGGAEAFF. CDR3 DNA: TGTGCCAGCAGTCCAACAGGTGGGGCTGAAGCTTTCTTT.

This clonotype was detected ten times or more. V is TRBV9 and J is TRBJ2-7; D gene unclear. The CDR3 spans 14 residues. Germline V gives CDR1 SGDLS, CDR2 YYNGEE. Trimming cost V 0 bases and J 4 bases, with 11 bases left between them. The DNA of the CDR3 is TGTGCCAGCAGCGTAGGTCGGGTTTGGTACGAGCAGTACTTC. Its translation: CASSVGRVWYEQYF. Full variable domain (rest looked up from reference TRBV9 and TRBJ2-7): DSGVTQTPKHLITATGQRVTLRCSPRSGDLSVYWYQQSLDQGLQFLIQYYNGEERAKGNILERFSAQQFPDLHSELNLSSLELGDSALYFCASSVGRVWYEQYFGPGTRLTVT.

This clonotype showed up just a few times. The CDR3 DNA is TGTGCCAGCAGTTTATTGGGGACTAGCGACACAGATACGCAGTATTTT. It codes for CASSLLGTSDTDTQYF. The rearrangement joins TRBV27 to TRBJ2-3; the match to TRBD2 covers 10 bases. This CDR3 has 16 amino acids. V dropped 1 base and J dropped 2; count of bases not matched to a gene: 3. CDR1 is MNHEY, CDR2 SMNVEV, per germline (reference sequence).

Regarding this clonotype: A single base separates this from a much larger clone, so it may be a read error. This chain connects TRBV28 to TRBJ1-5; 7 positions match TRBD1. Germline-derived CDR1 and CDR2 are MDHEN and SYDVKM. This CDR3 spans 17 amino acids. Trimming removed 6 bases from V and 1 base from J; junction bases left unmatched: 12. The CDR3 DNA reads TGTGCCAGCAGGGAAAACAGGGGTCGGACCAGCAATCAGCCCCAGCATTTT. It codes for CASRENRGRTSNQPQHF.

This clonotype came up many times. The chain has TRBV7-9 and TRBJ2-1, with 15 bases identical to TRBD2. CDR1 and CDR2 from the germline V gene are SEHNR and FQNEAQ (reference sequence). With 3 bases clipped from V and 10 bases from J, the junction kept 4 bases outside the gene matches. This CDR3 has 15 residues. The CDR3 nucleotides read TGTGCCAGCAGCTTCGGGACTAGCGGGGGGCTGGAGCAGTTCTTC. Translating gives CASSFGTSGGLEQFF. The full variable domain, with the rest looked up from reference TRBV7-9 and TRBJ2-1, is DTGVSQNPRHKITKRGQNVTFRCDPISEHNRLYWYRQTLGQGPEFLTYFQNEAQLEKSRLLSDRFSAERPKGSFSTLEIQRTEQGDSAMYLCASSFGTSGGLEQFFGPGTRLTVL.

The genes are TRBV2 and TRBJ2-7, with 9 bases fitting TRBD1. In germline, CDR1 is SNHLY, CDR2 FYNNEI. J gave up 1 base and V 7 bases, and 8 bases lay outside the gene matches. The CDR3 spans 15 residues. The CDR3 DNA sequence: TGTGCCAGCACTTCGACAGGGGGTTATTCCTACGAGCAGTACTTC. This translates into CASTSTGGYSYEQYF.

Worth noting for this clonotype: This could be a read error, since a much larger clone is one nucleotide away. The genes are TRBV4-2 and TRBJ2-3, with D possibly TRBD2 on 7 matching bases. CDR1 is LGHNA and CDR2 is YNFKEQ in the germline V gene. The CDR3 runs to 15 residues. V was pared by 3 bases and J by 2 bases, with 12 bases between. The CDR3 region has the DNA TGTGCCAGCAGCCAGGGGGGGCACGACACAGATACGCAGTATTTT. Encoded protein: CASSQGGHDTDTQYF.

Only a few counts were recorded for this clonotype. This may be a read error, as it is one base from a much larger clone. J is TRBJ2-5 and V is TRBV7-2, with D perhaps TRBD2 (6 bases). The CDR3 runs 13 residues. V gave up 1 base and J gave up 12 bases, with 15 bases separating them. Looked up from germline, CDR1 is SGHTA and CDR2 is FQGNSA. In DNA, the CDR3 is TGTGCCAGCAGCTTAGGAGGGCGAGGGGAGGAGTACTTC. Protein: CASSLGGRGEEYF.

Details on this clonotype: Just one base apart from a much larger clone, this may be a read error. V and J are TRBV6-6 and TRBJ2-1; a weak D match, TRBD2 (5 bases). The CDR3 runs to 14 residues. Germline CDR1 and CDR2: MNHNY and SVGAGI (reference sequence). CDR3 sequence reads: CASSAWGDYNAQFF. CDR3 DNA: TGTGCCAGCAGTGCATGGGGAGACTACAATGCGCAGTTCTTC.